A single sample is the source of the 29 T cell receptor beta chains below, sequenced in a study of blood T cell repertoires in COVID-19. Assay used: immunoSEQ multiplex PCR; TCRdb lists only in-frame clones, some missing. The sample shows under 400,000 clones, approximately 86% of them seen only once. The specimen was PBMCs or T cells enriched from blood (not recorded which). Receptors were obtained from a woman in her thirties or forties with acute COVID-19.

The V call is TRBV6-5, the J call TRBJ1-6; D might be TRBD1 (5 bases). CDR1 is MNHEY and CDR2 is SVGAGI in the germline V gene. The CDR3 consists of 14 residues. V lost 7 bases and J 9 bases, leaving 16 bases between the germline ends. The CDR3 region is CASTRGKEGSPLHF. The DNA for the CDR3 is TGTGCCAGCACTCGGGGGAAGGAGGGTTCACCCCTCCACTTT.

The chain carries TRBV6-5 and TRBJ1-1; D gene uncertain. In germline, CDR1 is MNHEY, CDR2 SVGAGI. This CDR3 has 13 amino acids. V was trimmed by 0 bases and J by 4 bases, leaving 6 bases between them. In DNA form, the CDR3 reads TGTGCCAGCAGTTACTCGCGGTCCACTGAAGCTTTCTTT. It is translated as CASSYSRSTEAFF.

This CDR3 reads CASSRSGQGGAKNIQYF. The CDR3 coding sequence is TGTGCCAGCAGCAGATCGGGACAGGGGGGCGCCAAAAACATTCAGTACTTC. This chain uses TRBV7-2 with TRBJ2-4, with 11 bases that match TRBD1. In germline, CDR1 is SGHTA, CDR2 FQGNSA. The J segment lost 1 base and the V segment lost 5 bases, leaving 7 bases of the junction unmatched. The CDR3 length is 17 residues.

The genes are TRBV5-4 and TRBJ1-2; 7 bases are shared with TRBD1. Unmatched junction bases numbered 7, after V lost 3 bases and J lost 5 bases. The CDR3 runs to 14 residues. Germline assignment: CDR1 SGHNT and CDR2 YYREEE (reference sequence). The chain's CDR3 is CASSSDRAPYGYTF. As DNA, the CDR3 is TGTGCCAGCAGCTCTGACAGGGCCCCATATGGCTACACCTTC.

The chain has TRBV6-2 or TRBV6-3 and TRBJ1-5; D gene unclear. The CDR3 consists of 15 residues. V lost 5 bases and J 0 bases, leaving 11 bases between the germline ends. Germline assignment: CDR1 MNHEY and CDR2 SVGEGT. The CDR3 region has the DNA TGTGCCAGCAGTCTATCGACACATAGCAATCAGCCCCAGCATTTT. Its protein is CASSLSTHSNQPQHF.

CDR3: CASSLKLDRTHVRGYTF. CDR3 sequence (DNA): TGTGCCAGCAGCCTGAAATTGGACAGGACCCACGTTCGGGGCTACACCTTC. V gene TRBV5-4 combines with J gene TRBJ1-2; 7 bases align to TRBD1. Trimming removed 4 bases from V and 8 bases from J; junction bases left unmatched: 20. The CDR3 is 17 residues long. Germline assignment: CDR1 SGHNT and CDR2 YYREEE (reference sequence).

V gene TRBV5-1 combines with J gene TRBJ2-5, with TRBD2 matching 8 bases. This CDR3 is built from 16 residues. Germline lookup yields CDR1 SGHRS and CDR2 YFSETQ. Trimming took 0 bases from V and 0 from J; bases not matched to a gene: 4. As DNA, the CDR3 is TGCGCCAGCAGCTTGGGATCTAGCGGGTACCAAGAGACCCAGTACTTC. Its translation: CASSLGSSGYQETQYF.

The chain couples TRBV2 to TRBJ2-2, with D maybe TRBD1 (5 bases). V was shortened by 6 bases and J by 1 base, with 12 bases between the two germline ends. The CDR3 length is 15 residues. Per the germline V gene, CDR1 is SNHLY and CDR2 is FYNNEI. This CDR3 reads CASRDGAGNTGELFF. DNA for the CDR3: TGTGCCAGCAGGGATGGGGCAGGGAACACCGGGGAGCTGTTTTTT.

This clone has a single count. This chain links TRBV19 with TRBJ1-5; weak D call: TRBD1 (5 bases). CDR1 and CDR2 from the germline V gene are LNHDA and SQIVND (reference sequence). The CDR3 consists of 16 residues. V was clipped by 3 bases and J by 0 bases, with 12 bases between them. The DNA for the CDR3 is TGTGCCAGTAGTATGGATCCAGGGCATAGCAATCAGCCCCAGCATTTT. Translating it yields CASSMDPGHSNQPQHF.

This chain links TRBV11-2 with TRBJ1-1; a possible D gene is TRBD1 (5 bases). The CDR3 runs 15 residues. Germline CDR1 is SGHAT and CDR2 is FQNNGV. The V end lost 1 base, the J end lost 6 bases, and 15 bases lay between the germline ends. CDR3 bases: TGTGCCAGCAGCTTAGCCCCCCGGAGGGGCGCTGAAGCTTTCTTT. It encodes CASSLAPRRGAEAFF.

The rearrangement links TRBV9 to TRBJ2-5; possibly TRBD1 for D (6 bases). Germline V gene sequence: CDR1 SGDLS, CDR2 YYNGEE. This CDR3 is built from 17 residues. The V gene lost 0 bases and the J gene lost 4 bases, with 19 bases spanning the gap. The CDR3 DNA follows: TGTGCCAGCAGCGTAGGAGATAGGGGGTTTGAGGGAGAGACCCAGTACTTC. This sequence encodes CASSVGDRGFEGETQYF.

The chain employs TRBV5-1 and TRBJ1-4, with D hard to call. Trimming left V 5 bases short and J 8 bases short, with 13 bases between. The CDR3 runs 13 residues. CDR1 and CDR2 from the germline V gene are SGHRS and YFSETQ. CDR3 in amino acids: CASRLGLNEKLFF. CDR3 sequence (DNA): TGCGCCAGCAGACTCGGACTTAACGAAAAACTGTTTTTT.

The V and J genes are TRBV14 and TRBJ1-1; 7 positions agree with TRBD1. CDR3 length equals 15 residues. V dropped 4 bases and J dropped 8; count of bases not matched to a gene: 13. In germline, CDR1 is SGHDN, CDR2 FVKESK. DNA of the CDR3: TGTGCCAGCAGCCTTAAGATTTGGGGGACAGAAGAAGCTTTCTTT. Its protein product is CASSLKIWGTEEAFF.

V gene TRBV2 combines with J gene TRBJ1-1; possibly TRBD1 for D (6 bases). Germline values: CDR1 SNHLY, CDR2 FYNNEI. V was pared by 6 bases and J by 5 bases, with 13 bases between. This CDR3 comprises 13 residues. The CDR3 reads CASRRDTKTEAFF. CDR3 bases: TGTGCCAGCAGACGGGACACTAAAACTGAAGCTTTCTTT.

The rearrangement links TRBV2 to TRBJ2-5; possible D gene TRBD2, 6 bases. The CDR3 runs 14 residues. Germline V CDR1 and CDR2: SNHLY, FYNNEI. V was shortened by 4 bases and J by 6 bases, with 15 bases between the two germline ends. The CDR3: CASSVWTNLQTQYF. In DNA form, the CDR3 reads TGTGCCAGCAGTGTCTGGACTAACCTGCAGACCCAGTACTTC.

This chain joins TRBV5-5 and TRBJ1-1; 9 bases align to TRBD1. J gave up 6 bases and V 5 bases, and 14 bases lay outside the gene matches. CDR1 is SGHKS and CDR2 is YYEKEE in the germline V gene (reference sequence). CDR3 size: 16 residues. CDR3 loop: CASRIHTGTGSPEAFF. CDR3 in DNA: TGTGCCAGCAGGATACATACCGGGACAGGGAGCCCTGAAGCTTTCTTT. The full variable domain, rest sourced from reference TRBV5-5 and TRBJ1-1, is DAGVTQSPTHLIKTRGQQVTLRCSPISGHKSVSWYQQVLGQGPQFIFQYYEKEERGRGNFPDRFSARQFPNYSSELNVNALLLGDSALYLCASRIHTGTGSPEAFFGQGTRLTVV.

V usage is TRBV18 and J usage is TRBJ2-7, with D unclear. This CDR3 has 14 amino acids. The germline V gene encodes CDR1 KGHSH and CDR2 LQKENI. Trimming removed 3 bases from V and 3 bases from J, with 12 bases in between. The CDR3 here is CASSPTGFDYEQYF. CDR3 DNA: TGTGCCAGCTCACCTACGGGTTTTGACTACGAGCAGTACTTC.

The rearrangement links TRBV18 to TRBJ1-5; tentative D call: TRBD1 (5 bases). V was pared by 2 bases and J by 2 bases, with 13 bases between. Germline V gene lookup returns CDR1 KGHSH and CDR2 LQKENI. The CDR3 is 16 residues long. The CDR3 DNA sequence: TGTGCCAGCTCACCAGGACAAGGCCCTGGCAATCAGCCCCAGCATTTT. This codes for CASSPGQGPGNQPQHF.

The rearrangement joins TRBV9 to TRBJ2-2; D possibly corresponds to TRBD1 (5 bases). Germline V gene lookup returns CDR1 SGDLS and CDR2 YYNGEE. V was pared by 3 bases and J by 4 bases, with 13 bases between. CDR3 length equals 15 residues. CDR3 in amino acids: CASSGVTDPTGELFF. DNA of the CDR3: TGTGCCAGCAGCGGGGTGACAGACCCCACCGGGGAGCTGTTTTTT.

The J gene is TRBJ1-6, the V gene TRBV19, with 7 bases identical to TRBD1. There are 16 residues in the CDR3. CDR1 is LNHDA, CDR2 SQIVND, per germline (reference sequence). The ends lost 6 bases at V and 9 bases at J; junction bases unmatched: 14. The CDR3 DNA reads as TGTGCCAGTAGCCTTCACCACAGGGACAGTGGTTCACCCCTCCACTTT. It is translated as CASSLHHRDSGSPLHF.

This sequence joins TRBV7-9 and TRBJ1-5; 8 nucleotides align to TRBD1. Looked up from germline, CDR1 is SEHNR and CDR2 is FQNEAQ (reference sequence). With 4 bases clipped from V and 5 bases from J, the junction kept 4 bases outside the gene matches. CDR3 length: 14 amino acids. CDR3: CASSSRGPDQPQHF. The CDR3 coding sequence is TGTGCCAGCAGCTCCAGGGGGCCCGATCAGCCCCAGCATTTT.

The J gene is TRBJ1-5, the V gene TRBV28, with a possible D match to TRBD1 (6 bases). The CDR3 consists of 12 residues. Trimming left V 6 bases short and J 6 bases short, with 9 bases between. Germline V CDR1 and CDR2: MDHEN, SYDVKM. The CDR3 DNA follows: TGTGCCAGCAGCTCCAGGGGTCAGCCCCAGCATTTT. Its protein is CASSSRGQPQHF. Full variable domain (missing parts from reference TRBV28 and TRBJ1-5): DVKVTQSSRYLVKRTGEKVFLECVQDMDHENMFWYRQDPGLGLRLIYFSYDVKMKEKGDIPEGYSVSREKKERFSLILESASTNQTSMYLCASSSRGQPQHFGDGTRLSIL.

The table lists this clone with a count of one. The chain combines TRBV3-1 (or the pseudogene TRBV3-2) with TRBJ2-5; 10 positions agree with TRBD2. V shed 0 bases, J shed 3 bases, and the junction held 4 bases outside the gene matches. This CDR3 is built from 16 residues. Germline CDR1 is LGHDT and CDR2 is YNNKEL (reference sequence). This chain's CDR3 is CASSQEGAGGKETQYF. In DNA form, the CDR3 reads TGTGCCAGCAGCCAAGAAGGAGCGGGAGGGAAAGAGACCCAGTACTTC.

The CDR3 loop reads CASSLAGTVSTDTQYF. CDR3 nucleotides: TGTGCCAGCAGCTTGGCCGGGACAGTTAGCACAGATACGCAGTATTTT. The V gene is TRBV5-4, the J gene TRBJ2-3; 7 nucleotides align to TRBD1. This CDR3 has 16 residues. The germline V gene has CDR1 SGHNT and CDR2 YYREEE (reference sequence). The ends lost 0 bases at V and 0 bases at J; junction bases unmatched: 4.

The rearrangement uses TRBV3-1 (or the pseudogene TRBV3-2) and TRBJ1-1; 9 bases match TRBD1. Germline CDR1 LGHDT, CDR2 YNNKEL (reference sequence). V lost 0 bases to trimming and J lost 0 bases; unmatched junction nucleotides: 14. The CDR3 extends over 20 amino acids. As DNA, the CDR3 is TGTGCCAGCAGCCAAGATCCGGGACAGGGTGGCAGGTCGGTGAACACTGAAGCTTTCTTT. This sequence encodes CASSQDPGQGGRSVNTEAFF.

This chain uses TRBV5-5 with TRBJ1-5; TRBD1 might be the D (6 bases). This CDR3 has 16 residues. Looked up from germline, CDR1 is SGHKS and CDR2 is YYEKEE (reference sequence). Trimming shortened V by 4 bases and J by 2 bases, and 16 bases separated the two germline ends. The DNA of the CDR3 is TGTGCCAGCAGCCATAACAGGGTTTTGGGCAATCAGCCCCAGCATTTT. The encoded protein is CASSHNRVLGNQPQHF. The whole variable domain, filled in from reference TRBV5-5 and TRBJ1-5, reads DAGVTQSPTHLIKTRGQQVTLRCSPISGHKSVSWYQQVLGQGPQFIFQYYEKEERGRGNFPDRFSARQFPNYSSELNVNALLLGDSALYLCASSHNRVLGNQPQHFGDGTRLSIL.

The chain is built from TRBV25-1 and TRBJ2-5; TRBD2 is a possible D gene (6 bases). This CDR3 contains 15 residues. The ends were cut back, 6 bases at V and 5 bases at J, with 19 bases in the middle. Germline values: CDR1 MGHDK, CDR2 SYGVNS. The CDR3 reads CASSLDVGTGETQYF. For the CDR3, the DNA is TGTGCCAGCAGCCTCGATGTGGGGACTGGGGAGACCCAGTACTTC.

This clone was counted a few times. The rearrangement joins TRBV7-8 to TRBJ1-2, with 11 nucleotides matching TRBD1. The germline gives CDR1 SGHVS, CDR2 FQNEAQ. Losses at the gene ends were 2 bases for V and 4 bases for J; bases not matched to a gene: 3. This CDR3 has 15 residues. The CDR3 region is CASSLPGQGGYGYTF. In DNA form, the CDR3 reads TGTGCCAGCAGCTTACCGGGACAGGGGGGCTATGGCTACACCTTC.

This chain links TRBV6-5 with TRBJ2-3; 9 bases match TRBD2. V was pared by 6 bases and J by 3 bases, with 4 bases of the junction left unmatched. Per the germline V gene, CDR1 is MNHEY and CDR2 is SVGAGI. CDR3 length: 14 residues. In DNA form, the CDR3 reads TGTGCCAGCAGGACTAGCGGAACTACAGATACGCAGTATTTT. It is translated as CASRTSGTTDTQYF.